Below are 30 T cell receptor beta chains sequenced from a single sample in a study of T cell responses to AZD1222 COVID-19 vaccine. Clones were sequenced by immunoSEQ multiplex PCR, and TCRdb holds only the in-frame ones, with some missing. The sample contains roughly 120,000 clones, around 89% of which appear only once. The sequences come from peripheral blood, collected 28 days after the second AZD1222 dose. These receptors originate from an adult who received the AZD1222 COVID-19 vaccine.

This clone has a single count. V gene TRBV28 combines with J gene TRBJ1-5; no firm D call. The germline V gene encodes CDR1 MDHEN and CDR2 SYDVKM. V lost 3 bases, J lost 7 bases, and 13 bases lay in between. CDR3 length: 14 amino acids. The CDR3 bases are TGTGCCAGCAGTTTCGACTCATCCGTGCAGCCCCAGCATTTT. Amino acids: CASSFDSSVQPQHF. Together with reference TRBV28 and TRBJ1-5, the CDR3 gives the full variable domain: DVKVTQSSRYLVKRTGEKVFLECVQDMDHENMFWYRQDPGLGLRLIYFSYDVKMKEKGDIPEGYSVSREKKERFSLILESASTNQTSMYLCASSFDSSVQPQHFGDGTRLSIL.

V usage is TRBV5-1 and J usage is TRBJ1-1, with D possibly being TRBD1 (6 bases). Deletions cut 0 bases from V and 3 bases from J, with 12 bases between. Germline V gene sequence: CDR1 SGHRS, CDR2 YFSETQ. This CDR3 is 15 amino acids long. CDR3: CASSLARGGDTEAFF. As DNA, the CDR3 is TGCGCCAGCAGCTTGGCCAGGGGTGGGGACACTGAAGCTTTCTTT.

CDR3 bases: TGTGCCAGCAGCCAAGCCCTAGCGGGGAAGGGTGAGCAGTTCTTC. It yields the protein CASSQALAGKGEQFF. V and J are TRBV4-2 and TRBJ2-1; 9 bases fit TRBD2. The CDR3 runs 15 residues. Germline CDR1 is LGHNA and CDR2 is YNFKEQ. With 1 base clipped from V and 9 bases from J, the junction kept 7 bases outside the gene matches.

V usage is TRBV7-2 and J usage is TRBJ1-2; D is ambiguous. Germline-derived CDR1 and CDR2 are SGHTA and FQGNSA. V was shortened by 1 base and J by 4 bases, with 10 bases between the two germline ends. The CDR3 covers 14 residues. DNA for the CDR3: TGTGCCAGCAGCTTAGAGATGGATGGCTATGGCTACACCTTC. Protein sequence: CASSLEMDGYGYTF. Full variable domain (outside the CDR3, taken from reference TRBV7-2 and TRBJ1-2): GAGVSQSPSNKVTEKGKDVELRCDPISGHTALYWYRQSLGQGLEFLIYFQGNSAPDKSGLPSDRFSAERTGGSVSTLTIQRTQQEDSAVYLCASSLEMDGYGYTFGSGTRLTVV.

The chain carries TRBV2 and TRBJ1-5, with no clear D. V lost 6 bases and J lost 0, with 9 bases in between. This CDR3 has 14 residues. Germline V gene data show CDR1 as SNHLY and CDR2 as FYNNEI. The CDR3 nucleotides read TGTGCCAGCAGGGAATTGAGTAGCAATCAGCCCCAGCATTTT. Its translation: CASRELSSNQPQHF.

The chain links TRBV4-2 to TRBJ2-5, with 10 bases lining up with TRBD2. Germline V gene lookup returns CDR1 LGHNA and CDR2 YNFKEQ. The CDR3 extends over 17 amino acids. The junction had 8 bases not matched to a gene; V was cut back by 0 bases and J by 4 bases. CDR3 in amino acids: CASSQDPISGRIETQYF. The CDR3 DNA reads as TGTGCCAGCAGCCAAGATCCCATTAGCGGGAGGATAGAGACCCAGTACTTC.

The CDR3 protein is CASIDSSSYNSPLHF. CDR3 DNA sequence: TGTGCCAGCATAGACTCAAGCTCCTATAATTCACCCCTCCACTTT. J is TRBJ1-6 and V is TRBV2; the D is unclear. V lost 7 bases, J lost 0 bases, and 10 bases lay in between. The length of the CDR3 is 15 residues. The V gene's germline CDR1 is SNHLY and CDR2 FYNNEI.

This clone was picked up a small number of times. V and J are TRBV19 and TRBJ1-2; 7 bases fit TRBD1. V was pared by 0 bases and J by 7 bases, with 8 bases of the junction left unmatched. Germline V CDR1 and CDR2: LNHDA, SQIVND (reference sequence). The CDR3 totals 15 residues. The CDR3 is CASSIDKDRQGGYTF. In DNA form, the CDR3 reads TGTGCCAGTAGTATAGATAAGGACAGGCAAGGTGGCTACACCTTC. Drawing the rest from reference TRBV19 and TRBJ1-2, the complete variable domain is DGGITQSPKYLFRKEGQNVTLSCEQNLNHDAMYWYRQDPGQGLRLIYYSQIVNDFQKGDIAEGYSVSREKKESFPLTVTSAQKNPTAFYLCASSIDKDRQGGYTFGSGTRLTVV.

The chain employs TRBV27 and TRBJ2-3; a possible D gene is TRBD1 (5 bases). V lost 6 bases, J lost 4 bases, and 17 bases lay in between. Germline V gene lookup returns CDR1 MNHEY and CDR2 SMNVEV (reference sequence). This CDR3 contains 15 residues. The CDR3 nucleotides read TGTGCCAGCAGCCCTTTGTGGGGCAGGGCAGATACGCAGTATTTT. As protein: CASSPLWGRADTQYF.

V usage is TRBV6-2 or TRBV6-3 and J usage is TRBJ2-3; D could derive from TRBD1 or TRBD2 (5 bases each). The germline V gene encodes CDR1 MNHEY and CDR2 SVGEGT. The CDR3 length is 15 residues. V lost 5 bases and J lost 4, with 16 bases in between. This CDR3 is CASSRQSGGSDTQYF. DNA of the CDR3: TGTGCCAGCAGTCGACAGAGTGGGGGATCAGATACGCAGTATTTT.

There are a few counts of this clone. CDR3 nucleotides: TGTGCCAGCAGCTTATCGGAGGTAGGGGGAGGAAATGAGCAGTTCTTC. This gives the protein CASSLSEVGGGNEQFF. The chain is built from TRBV7-6 and TRBJ2-1; D tentatively fits TRBD1 or TRBD2 (6 bases each). Trimming removed 2 bases from V and 7 bases from J, with 18 bases in between. Germline V gene lookup returns CDR1 SGHVS and CDR2 FNYEAQ. The CDR3 extends over 16 amino acids. Looking up the rest from reference TRBV7-6 and TRBJ2-1 gives the full variable domain: GAGVSQSPRYKVTKRGQDVALRCDPISGHVSLYWYRQALGQGPEFLTYFNYEAQQDKSGLPNDRFSAERPEGSISTLTIQRTEQRDSAMYRCASSLSEVGGGNEQFFGPGTRLTVL.

CDR3 in amino acids: CASSFDRQEYF. CDR3 DNA sequence: TGTGCCAGCAGTTTTGACAGGCAGGAGTATTTT. The chain uses TRBV28 and TRBJ2-3, with a possible D match to TRBD1 (6 bases). The CDR3 covers 11 residues. Per the germline V gene, CDR1 is MDHEN and CDR2 is SYDVKM. Between the trimmed V and J ends, which lost 3 bases and 13 bases, there was a span of 11 bases.

This clone is a singleton in its sample. The CDR3 is CSAMRTEAFF. CDR3 sequence (DNA): TGCAGTGCTATGCGGACTGAAGCTTTCTTT. This chain joins TRBV20-1 and TRBJ1-1; no clear D. This CDR3 is built from 10 residues. Trimming removed 4 bases at V and 5 bases at J, with 5 bases between. Germline values: CDR1 DFQATT, CDR2 SNEGSKA (reference sequence).

The V gene is TRBV7-9, the J gene TRBJ1-2; TRBD1 might be the D (6 bases). CDR1 and CDR2 (germline): SEHNR, FQNEAQ (reference sequence). CDR3 length: 15 amino acids. V gave up 3 bases and J gave up 5 bases, with 16 bases separating them. CDR3 sequence: CASSFEQGRVYGYTF. CDR3 bases: TGTGCCAGCAGCTTCGAACAGGGACGAGTTTATGGCTACACCTTC.

The genes are TRBV20-1 and TRBJ2-3; 7 bases line up with TRBD2. The trim removed 5 bases at V and 6 bases at J, leaving 2 bases unmatched. The CDR3 extends over 11 amino acids. Germline loops: CDR1 DFQATT, CDR2 SNEGSKA (reference sequence). The CDR3 reads CSAWEGDTQYF. CDR3 DNA sequence: TGCAGTGCTTGGGAGGGGGATACGCAGTATTTT.

The CDR3 sequence is CASSRDGQETQYF. Written as DNA, the CDR3 is TGTGCCAGCAGCCGGGACGGTCAAGAGACCCAGTACTTC. The chain combines TRBV5-4 with TRBJ2-5, with D perhaps given as TRBD1 or TRBD2 (5 bases each). Trimming removed 4 bases at V and 2 bases at J, with 9 bases between. The CDR3 spans 13 residues. Germline V gene sequence: CDR1 SGHNT, CDR2 YYREEE (reference sequence).

This chain uses TRBV30 with TRBJ1-5; D is unclear. Germline V lookup: CDR1 GTSNPN, CDR2 SVGIG (reference sequence). The CDR3 is 15 residues long. Trimming removed 3 bases at V and 0 bases at J, with 12 bases between. The CDR3 here is CAWRRKWDSNQPQHF. CDR3 nucleotide sequence: TGTGCCTGGAGGAGAAAGTGGGATAGCAATCAGCCCCAGCATTTT.

With respect to this clone: One junction end does not reproduce the germline sequence, and a read error may be involved. This sample also contains other DNA sequences that code for the same CDR3. The chain is built from TRBV3-1 (or the pseudogene TRBV3-2) and TRBJ1-3; D uncertain. The length of the CDR3 is 16 residues. Germline V lookup: CDR1 LGHDT, CDR2 YNNKEL (reference sequence). DNA of the CDR3: TGCGCCAGCAGCCAAGAGGACGGGGTAACGGGAAACACCATATATTTT. It is translated as CASSQEDGVTGNTIYF.

The chain carries TRBV19 and TRBJ1-2, with 7 positions matching TRBD1. The CDR3 totals 14 residues. The V segment lost 7 bases and the J segment 4 bases; nucleotides outside the gene matches: 9. CDR1 is LNHDA and CDR2 is SQIVND in the germline V gene (reference sequence). For the CDR3, the DNA is TGTGCCAGTATGGACCGGGACAGAATCTATGGCTACACCTTC. Its protein is CASMDRDRIYGYTF.

The chain joins TRBV7-9 to TRBJ1-1; D remains unclear. Looked up from germline, CDR1 is SEHNR and CDR2 is FQNEAQ (reference sequence). The CDR3 is made up of 15 amino acids. V was shortened by 1 base and J by 0 bases, with 9 bases between the two germline ends. CDR3 loop: CASSLGVAVNTEAFF. CDR3 coding DNA: TGTGCCAGCAGCTTAGGAGTGGCGGTGAACACTGAAGCTTTCTTT.

The rearrangement joins TRBV6-5 to TRBJ1-5; D is unresolved. Trimming removed 9 bases from V and 2 bases from J, with 2 bases in between. The germline CDR1 and CDR2 sequences are MNHEY and SVGAGI. The CDR3 has 10 residues. The CDR3 sequence: CARGNQPQHF. DNA for the CDR3: TGTGCCAGGGGCAATCAGCCCCAGCATTTT.

The genes are TRBV10-3 and TRBJ1-5, with no clear D. The CDR3 totals 18 residues. V shed 3 bases and J shed 4 bases, with 22 bases lying between them. Germline values: CDR1 ENHRY, CDR2 SYGVKD. DNA for the CDR3: TGTGCCATCAGTGAAGGTCGGCTGGCCCGGATCGAGAATCAGCCCCAGCATTTT. It is translated as CAISEGRLARIENQPQHF.

This clone has more than one count but fewer than ten. The chain links TRBV10-3 to TRBJ2-7; D assignment may be TRBD1 or TRBD2 (5 bases each). Per germline, CDR1 ENHRY and CDR2 SYGVKD. V was trimmed by 8 bases and J by 5 bases, leaving 10 bases between them. The CDR3 covers 11 residues. CDR3 bases: TGTGCCATCCATGAGGGGAACGAGCAGTACTTC. Protein sequence: CAIHEGNEQYF.

This clone was recorded once. The rearrangement uses TRBV12-3 or TRBV12-4 and TRBJ1-2; D perhaps matches TRBD1 (5 bases). CDR3 length: 12 amino acids. Between the trimmed V and J ends, which lost 6 bases and 7 bases, there was a span of 12 bases. The CDR3: CASSLDSFGYTF. CDR3 DNA sequence: TGTGCCAGCAGCCTCGACAGTTTTGGCTACACCTTC.

The chain employs TRBV30 and TRBJ2-7; no clear D. The ends were cut back, 0 bases at V and 4 bases at J, with 4 bases in the middle. Per germline, CDR1 GTSNPN and CDR2 SVGIG (reference sequence). CDR3 length: 11 amino acids. DNA of the CDR3: TGTGCCTGGAGTGTCCAATACGAGCAGTACTTC. As protein: CAWSVQYEQYF.

V and J are TRBV7-2 and TRBJ2-7; TRBD1 matches at 9 bases. The CDR3 is made up of 16 amino acids. The J segment lost 0 bases and the V segment lost 5 bases, leaving 8 bases of the junction unmatched. From germline, CDR1 is SGHTA and CDR2 FQGNSA. CDR3 bases: TGTGCCAGCAGCAAGAGACAGGGGGAAAGCTCCTACGAGCAGTACTTC. Its protein is CASSKRQGESSYEQYF.

The chain links TRBV19 to TRBJ1-1, with TRBD1 as a possible D gene (5 bases). The germline V and J ends were trimmed by 6 bases and 4 bases, with 12 bases remaining between them. The CDR3 totals 13 residues. CDR1 is LNHDA, CDR2 SQIVND, per germline (reference sequence). The CDR3 sequence: CASRQGGITEAFF. The DNA for the CDR3 is TGTGCCAGTAGGCAGGGAGGGATCACTGAAGCTTTCTTT.

The chain couples TRBV29-1 to TRBJ2-2; possibly TRBD2 for D (5 bases). Trimming pared 6 bases from V and 0 bases from J, leaving 14 bases between. The CDR3 runs 15 residues. The V gene's germline CDR1 is SQVTM and CDR2 ANQGSEA. CDR3 sequence (DNA): TGCAGCGTCAAGCGTCGGGAAACGAACACCGGGGAGCTGTTTTTT. Protein product: CSVKRRETNTGELFF.

V gene TRBV25-1 combines with J gene TRBJ1-6; no clear D. Germline V gives CDR1 MGHDK, CDR2 SYGVNS. The CDR3 loop spans 12 amino acids. The V gene lost 3 bases and the J gene lost 6 bases, with 3 bases spanning the gap. DNA of the CDR3: TGTGCCAGCAGTGACCTTAATTCACCCCTCCACTTT. Its translation is CASSDLNSPLHF.

The chain is built from TRBV28 and TRBJ2-1, with 8 nucleotides matching TRBD1. The V and J ends lost 4 bases and 2 bases, in that order; junction bases with no gene match: 16. The CDR3 consists of 19 residues. The germline V gene encodes CDR1 MDHEN and CDR2 SYDVKM. The CDR3 loop is CASSYGTGSLNFTYNEQFF. CDR3 nucleotide sequence: TGTGCCAGCAGTTACGGGACAGGTAGCTTAAACTTTACCTACAATGAGCAGTTCTTC.